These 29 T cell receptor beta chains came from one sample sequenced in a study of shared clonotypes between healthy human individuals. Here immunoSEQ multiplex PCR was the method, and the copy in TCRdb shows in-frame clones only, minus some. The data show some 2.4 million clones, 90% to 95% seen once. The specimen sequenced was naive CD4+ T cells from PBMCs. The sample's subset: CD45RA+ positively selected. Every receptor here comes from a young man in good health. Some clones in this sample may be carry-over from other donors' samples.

The CDR3 reads CASLKGQGAWGTEAFF. Written as DNA, the CDR3 is TGTGCCAGCCTCAAGGGACAGGGGGCCTGGGGGACTGAAGCTTTCTTT. J is TRBJ1-1 and V is TRBV2; TRBD1 matches 12 bases. This CDR3 is built from 16 residues. V was pared by 8 bases and J by 5 bases, with 12 bases of the junction left unmatched. Germline-derived CDR1 and CDR2 are SNHLY and FYNNEI.

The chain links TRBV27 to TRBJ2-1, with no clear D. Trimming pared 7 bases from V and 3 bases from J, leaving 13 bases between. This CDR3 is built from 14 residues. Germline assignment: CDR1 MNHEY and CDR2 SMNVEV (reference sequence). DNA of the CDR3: TGTGCCAGCAAGGTCGTAAGCTTCTACAATGAGCAGTTCTTC. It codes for CASKVVSFYNEQFF.

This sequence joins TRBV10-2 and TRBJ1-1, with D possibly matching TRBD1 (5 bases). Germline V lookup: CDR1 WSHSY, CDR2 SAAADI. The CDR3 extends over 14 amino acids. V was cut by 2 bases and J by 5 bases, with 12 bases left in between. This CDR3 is CASSEGGGWTEAFF. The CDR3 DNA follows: TGCGCCAGCAGTGAGGGGGGTGGATGGACTGAAGCTTTCTTT.

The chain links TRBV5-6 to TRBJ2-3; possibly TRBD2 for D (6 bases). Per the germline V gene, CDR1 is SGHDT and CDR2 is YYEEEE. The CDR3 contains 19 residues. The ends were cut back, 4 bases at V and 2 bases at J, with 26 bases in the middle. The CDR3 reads CASSSLGEVGGHDTDTQYF. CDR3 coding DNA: TGTGCCAGCAGCAGCTTGGGGGAGGTCGGCGGACATGACACAGATACGCAGTATTTT.

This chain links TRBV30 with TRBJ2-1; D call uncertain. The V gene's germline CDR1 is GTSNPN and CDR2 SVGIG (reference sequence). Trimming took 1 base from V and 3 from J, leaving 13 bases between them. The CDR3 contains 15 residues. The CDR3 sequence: CAWSGSRAYYNEQFF. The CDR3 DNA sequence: TGTGCCTGGAGTGGGAGCCGAGCTTACTACAATGAGCAGTTCTTC.

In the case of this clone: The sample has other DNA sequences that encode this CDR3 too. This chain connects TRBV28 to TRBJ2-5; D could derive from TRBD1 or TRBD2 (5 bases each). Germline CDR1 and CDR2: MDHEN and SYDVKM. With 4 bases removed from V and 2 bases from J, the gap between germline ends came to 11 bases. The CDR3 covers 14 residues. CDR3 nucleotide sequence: TGTGCCAGCAGTTCTGGTGGGGGTCAAGAGACCCAGTACTTC. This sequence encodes CASSSGGGQETQYF. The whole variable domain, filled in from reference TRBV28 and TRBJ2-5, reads DVKVTQSSRYLVKRTGEKVFLECVQDMDHENMFWYRQDPGLGLRLIYFSYDVKMKEKGDIPEGYSVSREKKERFSLILESASTNQTSMYLCASSSGGGQETQYFGPGTRLLVL.

The CDR3 protein is CASSSQGVEYEQYF. In DNA form, the CDR3 reads TGCGCCAGCAGCTCACAGGGGGTGGAGTACGAGCAGTACTTC. The rearrangement joins TRBV5-1 to TRBJ2-7; the match to TRBD1 covers 8 bases. V shed 3 bases, J shed 4 bases, and the junction held 6 bases outside the gene matches. This CDR3 region has 14 residues. The germline V gene encodes CDR1 SGHRS and CDR2 YFSETQ.

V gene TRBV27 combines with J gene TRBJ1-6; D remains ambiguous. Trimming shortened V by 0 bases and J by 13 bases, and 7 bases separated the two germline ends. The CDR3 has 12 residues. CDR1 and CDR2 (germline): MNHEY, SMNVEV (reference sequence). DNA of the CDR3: TGTGCCAGCAGTTTATCAGTTGGGCCCCTCCACTTT. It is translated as CASSLSVGPLHF.

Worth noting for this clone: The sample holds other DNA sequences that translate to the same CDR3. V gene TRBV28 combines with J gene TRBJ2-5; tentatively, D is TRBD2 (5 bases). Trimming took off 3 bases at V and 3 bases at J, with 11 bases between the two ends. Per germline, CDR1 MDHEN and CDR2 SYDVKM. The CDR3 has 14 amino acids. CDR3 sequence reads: CASSFSRGKETQYF. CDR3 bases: TGTGCCAGCAGTTTCTCTCGGGGAAAAGAGACCCAGTACTTC.

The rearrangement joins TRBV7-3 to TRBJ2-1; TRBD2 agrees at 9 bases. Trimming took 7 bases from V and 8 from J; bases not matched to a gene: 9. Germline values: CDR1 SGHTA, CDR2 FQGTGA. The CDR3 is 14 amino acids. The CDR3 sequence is CASKPGLASYEQFF. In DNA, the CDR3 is TGTGCCAGCAAACCGGGACTAGCTTCGTATGAGCAGTTCTTC.

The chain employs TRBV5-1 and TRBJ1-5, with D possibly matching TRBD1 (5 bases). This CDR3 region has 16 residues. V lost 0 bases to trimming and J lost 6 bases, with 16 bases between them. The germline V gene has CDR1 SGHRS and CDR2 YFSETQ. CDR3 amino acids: CASSLGGQGRGQPQHF. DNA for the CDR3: TGCGCCAGCAGCTTGGGTGGCCAGGGTCGAGGTCAGCCCCAGCATTTT.

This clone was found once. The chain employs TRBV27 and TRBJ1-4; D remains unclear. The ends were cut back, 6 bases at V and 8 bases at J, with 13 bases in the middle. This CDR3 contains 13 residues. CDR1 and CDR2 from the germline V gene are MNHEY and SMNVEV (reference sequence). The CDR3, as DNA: TGTGCCAGCAGACGGGGATCTGGGGAAAAACTGTTTTTT. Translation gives CASRRGSGEKLFF.

The CDR3 protein is CASSTPTASATYNEQFF. The CDR3, as DNA: TGTGCCAGTAGTACTCCCACCGCCAGCGCCACCTACAATGAGCAGTTCTTC. This chain uses TRBV19 with TRBJ2-1; no definite D call. The CDR3 extends over 17 amino acids. The germline V and J ends were trimmed by 4 bases and 2 bases, with 18 bases remaining between them. Germline V gene sequence: CDR1 LNHDA, CDR2 SQIVND (reference sequence).

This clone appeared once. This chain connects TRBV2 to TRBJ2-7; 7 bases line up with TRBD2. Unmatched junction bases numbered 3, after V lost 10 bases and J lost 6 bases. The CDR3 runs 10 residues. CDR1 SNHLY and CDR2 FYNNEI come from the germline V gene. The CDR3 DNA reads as TGTGCCACGTCGGGGGGCGAGCAGTACTTC. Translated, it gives CATSGGEQYF.

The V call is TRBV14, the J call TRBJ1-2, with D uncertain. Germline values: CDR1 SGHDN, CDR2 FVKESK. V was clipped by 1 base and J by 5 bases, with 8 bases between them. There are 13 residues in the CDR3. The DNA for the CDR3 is TGTGCCAGCAGCCAAGGCGGACTATATGGCTACACCTTC. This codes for CASSQGGLYGYTF.

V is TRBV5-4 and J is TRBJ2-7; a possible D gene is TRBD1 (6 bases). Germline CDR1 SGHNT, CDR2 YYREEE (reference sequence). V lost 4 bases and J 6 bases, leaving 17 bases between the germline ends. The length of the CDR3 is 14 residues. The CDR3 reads CASSPSAGRGEQYF. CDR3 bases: TGTGCCAGCAGCCCCAGTGCAGGCAGGGGCGAGCAGTACTTC.

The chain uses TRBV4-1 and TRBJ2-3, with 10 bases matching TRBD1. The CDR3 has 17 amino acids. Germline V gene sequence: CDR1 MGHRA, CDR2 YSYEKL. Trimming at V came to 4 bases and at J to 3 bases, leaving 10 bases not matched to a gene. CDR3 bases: TGCGCCAGCAGCCCCATCCAGACAGGGGGCGATACAGATACGCAGTATTTT. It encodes CASSPIQTGGDTDTQYF.

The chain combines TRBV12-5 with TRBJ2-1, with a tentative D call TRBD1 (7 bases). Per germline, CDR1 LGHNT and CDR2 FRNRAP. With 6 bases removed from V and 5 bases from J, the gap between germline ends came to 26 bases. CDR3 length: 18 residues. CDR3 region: CASGIMDRPSGVDNEQFF. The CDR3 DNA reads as TGTGCTAGTGGAATCATGGACAGGCCATCGGGGGTAGACAATGAGCAGTTCTTC.

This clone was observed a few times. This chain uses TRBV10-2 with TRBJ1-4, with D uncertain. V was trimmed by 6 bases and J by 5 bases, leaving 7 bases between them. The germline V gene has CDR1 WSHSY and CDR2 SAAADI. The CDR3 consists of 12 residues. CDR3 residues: CASSVGNEKLFF. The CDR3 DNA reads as TGCGCCAGCAGCGTCGGAAATGAAAAACTGTTTTTT.

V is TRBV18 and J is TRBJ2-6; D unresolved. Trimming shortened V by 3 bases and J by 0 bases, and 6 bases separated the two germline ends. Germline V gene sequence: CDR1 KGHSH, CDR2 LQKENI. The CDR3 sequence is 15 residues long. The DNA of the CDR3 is TGTGCCAGCTCACCTAGCCGCTCTGGGGCCAACGTCCTGACTTTC. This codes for CASSPSRSGANVLTF.

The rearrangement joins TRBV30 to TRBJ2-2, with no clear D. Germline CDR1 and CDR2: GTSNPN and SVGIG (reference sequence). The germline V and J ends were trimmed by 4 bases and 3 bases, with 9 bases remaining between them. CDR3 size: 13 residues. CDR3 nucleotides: TGTGCCTGGACCAGGAGTTACACCGGGGAGCTGTTTTTT. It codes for CAWTRSYTGELFF.

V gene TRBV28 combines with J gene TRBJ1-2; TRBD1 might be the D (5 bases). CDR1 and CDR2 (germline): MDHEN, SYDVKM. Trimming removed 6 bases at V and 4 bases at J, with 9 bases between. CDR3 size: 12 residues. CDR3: CASRTGPYGYTF. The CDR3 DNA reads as TGTGCCAGCAGGACGGGACCCTATGGCTACACCTTC.

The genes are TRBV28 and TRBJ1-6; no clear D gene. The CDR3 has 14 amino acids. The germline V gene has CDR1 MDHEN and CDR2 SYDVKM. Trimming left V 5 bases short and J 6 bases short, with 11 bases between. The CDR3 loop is CASSSADFNSPLHF. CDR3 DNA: TGTGCCAGCAGTAGCGCGGATTTTAATTCACCCCTCCACTTT.

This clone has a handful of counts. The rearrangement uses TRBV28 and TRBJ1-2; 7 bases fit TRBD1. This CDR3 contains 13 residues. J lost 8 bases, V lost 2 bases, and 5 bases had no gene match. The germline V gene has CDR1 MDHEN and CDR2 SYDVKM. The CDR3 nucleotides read TGTGCCAGCAGTTTAATCCAGGGGGAAGGCTACACCTTC. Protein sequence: CASSLIQGEGYTF.

CDR3 region: CASRALGTESYEQYF. The CDR3 bases are TGTGCCAGCAGGGCACTTGGGACAGAGTCCTACGAGCAGTACTTC. The chain is built from TRBV27 and TRBJ2-5; 7 nucleotides line up with TRBD1. The J call is in doubt because the DNA end fits TRBJ2-7 better. Germline CDR1 reads MNHEY; CDR2 reads SMNVEV (reference sequence). The CDR3 runs to 15 residues.

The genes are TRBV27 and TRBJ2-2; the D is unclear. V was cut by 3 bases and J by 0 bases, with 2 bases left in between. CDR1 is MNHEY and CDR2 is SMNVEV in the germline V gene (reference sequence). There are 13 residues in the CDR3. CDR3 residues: CASSFTNTGELFF. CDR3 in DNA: TGTGCCAGCAGTTTCACGAACACCGGGGAGCTGTTTTTT.

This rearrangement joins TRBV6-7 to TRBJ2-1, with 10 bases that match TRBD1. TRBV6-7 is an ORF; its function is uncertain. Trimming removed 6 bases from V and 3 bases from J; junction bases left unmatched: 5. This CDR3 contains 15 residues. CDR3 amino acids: CASSPGTGVYNEQFF. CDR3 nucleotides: TGTGCCAGCAGCCCCGGGACAGGGGTCTACAATGAGCAGTTCTTC.

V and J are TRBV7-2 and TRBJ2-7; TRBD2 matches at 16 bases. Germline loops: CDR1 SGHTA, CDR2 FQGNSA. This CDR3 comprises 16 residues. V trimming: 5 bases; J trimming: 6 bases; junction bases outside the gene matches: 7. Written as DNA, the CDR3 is TGTGCCAGCAGCAAGGGACTAGCGGGAGGGCCCATCGAGCAGTACTTC. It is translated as CASSKGLAGGPIEQYF.

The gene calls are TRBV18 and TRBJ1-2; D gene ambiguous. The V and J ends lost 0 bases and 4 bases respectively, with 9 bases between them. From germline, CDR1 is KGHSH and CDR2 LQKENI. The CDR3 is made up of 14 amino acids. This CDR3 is CASSPPSFLYGYTF. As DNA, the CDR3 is TGTGCCAGCTCACCACCGAGTTTTCTCTATGGCTACACCTTC.